These T cell receptor beta chains were read from a single sample in a study of PD-L1 blockade in urothelial cancer. The protocol was immunoSEQ multiplex PCR, while the TCRdb copy is restricted to in-frame clones and leaves out a portion. The table shows about 41,000 clones, with more than 75% occurring only once. The source material was PBMCs, sampled around atezolizumab (anti-PD-L1) treatment. The receptor set was obtained from a man in his 70s with urothelial cancer. CDR3s include the opening cysteine and the closing phenylalanine or tryptophan. Fields, in order: V gene, clone size, D gene, J gene, CDR3 DNA, CDR3 protein. A D gene is named only where the DNA matches it firmly. Where a row states a size, it is once, few, many or the class of an expanded clone; other rows omit it.

TRBV5-1	NA	NA	TRBJ2-7	TGCGCCAGCAGCTTGGACGGGAGAGGCTCCTACGAGCAGTACTTC	CASSLDGRGSYEQYF
TRBV9	NA	NA	TRBJ1-1	TGTGCCAGCAGCCCCAGAGGAAGGGGTGGTGAAGCTTTCTTT	CASSPRGRGGEAFF
TRBV6-6	NA	TRBD1	TRBJ2-7	TGTGCCAGCAGTTACTCAGGGACAGGGGGTCGCGAGCAGTACTTC	CASSYSGTGGREQYF
TRBV5-4	NA	TRBD2	TRBJ2-1	TGTGCCAGCAGCTCCCCACTAGCGGGAGGGCACAATGAGCAGTTCTTC	CASSSPLAGGHNEQFF
TRBV2	NA	TRBD2	TRBJ2-2	TGTGCCAGCAGTCCCCGGGGGGGGGATCCCGGGGAGCTGTTTTTT	CASSPRGGDPGELFF
TRBV6-5	NA	TRBD1	TRBJ1-4	TGTGCCAGCAGTACGGGACAGGGGGTTGAAAAACTGTTTTTT	CASSTGQGVEKLFF
TRBV6-5	NA	TRBD1	TRBJ1-5	TGTGCCAGCAGCCGGGACAGTTCGGGCAATCAGCCCCAGCATTTT	CASSRDSSGNQPQHF
TRBV12-1	NA	NA	TRBJ1-5	TGTGCCAGCAGCTTAGAGGGGGCGGGTGACGATCAGCCCCAGCATTTT	CASSLEGAGDDQPQHF
TRBV11-2	NA	TRBD1	TRBJ2-1	TGTGCCAGCAGCTTAGATGGGGACAGGGTTGAGCAGTTCTTC	CASSLDGDRVEQFF
TRBV19	NA	TRBD2	TRBJ2-7	TGTGCCAGTAGTATAAGCCAGCGGGAGGGAATCTCCTACGAGCAGTACTTC	CASSISQREGISYEQYF
TRBV7-2	NA	NA	TRBJ2-5	TGTGCCAGCAGCTTAGACAGGCAGGGGCAAGAGACCCAGTACTTC	CASSLDRQGQETQYF
TRBV28	NA	TRBD1	TRBJ2-6	TGTGCCAGCAGTTTAACCGGACAGGGAAAGTCTGGGGCCAACGTCCTGACTTTC	CASSLTGQGKSGANVLTF
TRBV6-5	few	NA	TRBJ2-5	TGTGCCCCCATCCGGGGGGAGACCCAGTACTTC	CAPIRGETQYF
TRBV5-6	NA	NA	TRBJ1-4	TGTGCCAGCAGCTTCCAGGGAGCGGGGGAAAAACTGTTTTTT	CASSFQGAGEKLFF
TRBV7-9	NA	NA	TRBJ2-5	TGTGCCAGCAGCTTTTCGTACAGTCAAGAGACCCAGTACTTC	CASSFSYSQETQYF
TRBV5-4	NA	TRBD1	TRBJ1-2	TGTGCCAGCAGCTTGCCCGGGACAGGGAGCGGCTACACCTTC	CASSLPGTGSGYTF
TRBV18	NA	NA	TRBJ1-1	TGTGCCAGCTCTTCTGACAAGAACACTGAAGCTTTCTTT	CASSSDKNTEAFF
TRBV6-1	NA	NA	TRBJ1-5	TGTGCCAGCAGTGAGATATGGGGCCGGGCCCAGCCCCAGCATTTT	CASSEIWGRAQPQHF
TRBV10-1	NA	TRBD1	TRBJ2-7	TGCGCCACTTCGACAGGGACGGGCCGCGAGCAGTACTTC	CATSTGTGREQYF
TRBV6-5	NA	TRBD2	TRBJ2-5	TGTGCCAGCAGTTACAGCGGGGGAAGGGAGACCCAGTACTTC	CASSYSGGRETQYF
TRBV2	NA	TRBD2	TRBJ2-1	TGTGCCAGCAGCGGGACTAGCGGGATCGGGTTGTACGTCGATGAGCAGTTCTTC	CASSGTSGIGLYVDEQFF
TRBV18	NA	TRBD1	TRBJ1-2	TGTGCCAGCTCACCACCCCGGGACAGGACCTTTATGGCTTCTAACTATGGCTACACCTTC	CASSPPRDRTFMASNYGYTF
TRBV9	NA	TRBD1	TRBJ1-2	TGTGCCAGCAGCGTGGCCGGGACAGGGGGTGGGAGGGGCTACACCTTC	CASSVAGTGGGRGYTF
TRBV28	few	TRBD2	TRBJ2-7	TGTGCCAGCCGAGGCGGGAGCCTGGGGGAGCAGTACTTC	CASRGGSLGEQYF
TRBV15	NA	TRBD2	TRBJ2-6	TGTGCCACCAGCAGAGGGACTAGCGGGAGACCTGGGGCCAACGTCCTGACTTTC	CATSRGTSGRPGANVLTF
TRBV30	NA	TRBD1	TRBJ1-5	TGTGCCTGGAGACGAAAGGGGGGACAGGGTTTGTCGCCCCAGCATTTT	CAWRRKGGQGLSPQHF
TRBV6-1	NA	NA	TRBJ1-1	TGTGCCAGCAGTGACCGGGATAGGACTGAAGCTTTCTTT	CASSDRDRTEAFF
TRBV30	NA	NA	TRBJ2-7	TGTGCCTGGAGTCAAGGACAGTTGAACGACGAGCAGTACTTC	CAWSQGQLNDEQYF
TRBV30	few	NA	TRBJ1-1	TGTGCCTGGAGTAGGGGGGGGCCTTCCACTGAAGCTTTCTTT	CAWSRGGPSTEAFF
TRBV11-3	NA	NA	TRBJ2-1	TGTGCCAGCAGCCCTAGTAGCGGTCGCTCCTACAATGAGCAGTTCTTC	CASSPSSGRSYNEQFF
TRBV5-5	NA	NA	TRBJ1-1	TGTGCCAGCAGCTTAGCAGGTGACACTGAAGCTTTCTTT	CASSLAGDTEAFF
TRBV30	NA	NA	TRBJ2-7	TGTGCCTGGAGTGTACTCTCGGACGGGAATACCGAGCAGTACTTC	CAWSVLSDGNTEQYF
TRBV5-4	NA	TRBD2	TRBJ2-1	TGTGCCAGCAGCCCCGGGGGGGGGTACAATGAGCAGTTCTTC	CASSPGGGYNEQFF
TRBV2	NA	NA	TRBJ2-1	TGTGCCAGCAGTTTCAGGGGCTACGGCCGCCTAAAATACAATGAGCAGTTCTTC	CASSFRGYGRLKYNEQFF
TRBV5-1	NA	TRBD1	TRBJ2-7	TGCGCCAGCAGCTCCCTACAGGGGGGAGACTACGAGCAGTACTTC	CASSSLQGGDYEQYF
TRBV5-5	NA	TRBD1	TRBJ2-2	TGTGCCAGCAGCTCCCCGGACAGGGCCGATAGCACCGGGGAGCTGTTTTTT	CASSSPDRADSTGELFF
TRBV11-2	NA	TRBD1	TRBJ1-4	TGTGCCAGCAGCTTAGATTTCAGGGGGAATGAAAAACTGTTTTTT	CASSLDFRGNEKLFF
TRBV11-2	NA	TRBD2	TRBJ2-1	TGTGCCAGCAGCCCTACTAGCGGGAGGGGAACCTACAATGAGCAGTTCTTC	CASSPTSGRGTYNEQFF
TRBV7-8	NA	NA	TRBJ1-5	TGTGCCAGCAGCCTCCGGGAACTCAATCAGCCCCAGCATTTT	CASSLRELNQPQHF
TRBV29-1	NA	NA	TRBJ2-4	TGCAGCGTGAGGATCCAGTTAGCCAAAAACATTCAGTACTTC	CSVRIQLAKNIQYF
TRBV10-3	NA	TRBD1	TRBJ2-7	TGTGCCATCAGTGATCCCAGGGGGTACGAGCAGTACTTC	CAISDPRGYEQYF